These 18 T cell receptor beta chains came from one sample sequenced in a study of cytotoxic CD8 clonotypes in ibrutinib-treated CLL. The table came from immunoSEQ multiplex PCR; TCRdb's copy has only in-frame clones and leaves some out. The top ten hold about 5% of the sample, which has around 30,000 clones, around three fifths seen once. The sample in question was PBMCs, obtained before ibrutinib treatment. The receptors shown here come from a human donor with chronic lymphocytic leukemia.

This clone has just one count. The gene calls are TRBV6-6 and TRBJ2-5, with D unclear. Between the trimmed V and J ends, which lost 2 bases and 9 bases, there was a span of 10 bases. Germline V gives CDR1 MNHNY, CDR2 SVGAGI (reference sequence). The CDR3 is 12 amino acids. The CDR3 protein is CASSYGTGSQYF. DNA of the CDR3: TGTGCCAGCAGTTACGGAACCGGCTCCCAGTACTTC.

This clone was observed a few times. The chain couples TRBV5-6 to TRBJ1-3; a weak D match, TRBD1 (6 bases). V was shortened by 4 bases and J by 10 bases, with 24 bases between the two germline ends. Germline values: CDR1 SGHDT, CDR2 YYEEEE. The CDR3 loop spans 16 amino acids. The CDR3 sequence is CASSAAQRGGYQTIYF. The CDR3 region has the DNA TGTGCCAGCAGCGCCGCCCAGCGAGGGGGTTATCAGACCATATATTTT.

V and J are TRBV7-2 and TRBJ1-2; D gene uncertain. CDR1 is SGHTA, CDR2 FQGNSA, per germline. The V gene lost 3 bases and the J gene lost 12 bases, with 17 bases spanning the gap. The CDR3 covers 13 residues. The CDR3 is CASSLSAESIHTF. Here the CDR3 DNA reads TGTGCCAGCAGCTTGAGCGCGGAATCTATTCACACCTTC.

This clone is labeled as medium-sized. The rearrangement joins TRBV4-1 to TRBJ2-3, with 13 nucleotides matching TRBD2. CDR1 is MGHRA, CDR2 YSYEKL, per germline. V lost 3 bases, J lost 1 base, and 1 base stayed unmatched. The CDR3 sequence is 16 residues long. The chain's CDR3 is CASSQTSGGRTDTQYF. The CDR3, as DNA: TGCGCCAGCAGCCAGACTAGCGGGGGGCGCACAGATACGCAGTATTTT.

V usage is TRBV6-6 and J usage is TRBJ1-3; no reliable D call. This CDR3 has 15 amino acids. CDR1 and CDR2 (germline): MNHNY, SVGAGI (reference sequence). Trimming took 8 bases from V and 0 from J, leaving 14 bases between them. In DNA, the CDR3 is TGTGCCAGCCACGCAGGCAGGCTCTCTGGAAACACCATATATTTT. This sequence encodes CASHAGRLSGNTIYF.

This clone was counted a few times. V is TRBV2 and J is TRBJ2-1; no firm D call. The CDR3 runs to 12 residues. Germline CDR1 reads SNHLY; CDR2 reads FYNNEI. Trimming took off 4 bases at V and 3 bases at J, with 4 bases between the two ends. The CDR3, as DNA: TGTGCCAGCAGTGCCGGCTACAATGAGCAGTTCTTC. Translated: CASSAGYNEQFF.

The chain employs TRBV5-4 and TRBJ2-2, with a possible D match to TRBD2 (6 bases). This CDR3 spans 16 amino acids. V lost 1 base and J 1 base, leaving 11 bases between the germline ends. CDR1 SGHNT and CDR2 YYREEE come from the germline V gene (reference sequence). The CDR3 protein is CASSLPGLQNTGELFF. The CDR3 DNA is TGTGCCAGCAGCTTGCCGGGACTTCAGAACACCGGGGAGCTGTTTTTT.

This chain joins TRBV2 and TRBJ2-7; 8 nucleotides align to TRBD1. Losses at the gene ends were 6 bases for V and 5 bases for J; bases not matched to a gene: 9. Germline V CDR1 and CDR2: SNHLY, FYNNEI. This CDR3 spans 14 amino acids. CDR3 amino acids: CASRSRTGFDEQYF. The CDR3 DNA is TGTGCCAGCAGATCGAGGACAGGGTTCGACGAGCAGTACTTC.

The chain links TRBV5-4 to TRBJ2-2; weak D call: TRBD2 (6 bases). Looked up from germline, CDR1 is SGHNT and CDR2 is YYREEE (reference sequence). The CDR3 has 16 amino acids. V was trimmed by 4 bases and J by 0 bases, leaving 13 bases between them. The CDR3 DNA follows: TGTGCCAGCAGCACCGGAGGCGGGACGAACACCGGGGAGCTGTTTTTT. It encodes CASSTGGGTNTGELFF. The full variable domain, rest sourced from reference TRBV5-4 and TRBJ2-2, is ETGVTQSPTHLIKTRGQQVTLRCSSQSGHNTVSWYQQALGQGPQFIFQYYREEENGRGNFPPRFSGLQFPNYSSELNVNALELDDSALYLCASSTGGGTNTGELFFGEGSRLTVL.

This clone was recorded once. The chain couples TRBV5-1 to TRBJ2-1, with 7 bases identical to TRBD2. Germline values: CDR1 SGHRS, CDR2 YFSETQ. V lost 4 bases to trimming and J lost 0 bases; unmatched junction nucleotides: 22. The CDR3 runs 21 residues. CDR3 region: CASSRPRQKPGLLSSYNEQFF. The CDR3, as DNA: TGCGCCAGCAGCCGCCCGAGACAGAAACCGGGACTATTAAGCTCCTACAATGAGCAGTTCTTC.

The V and J genes are TRBV7-9 and TRBJ1-3; D may be TRBD1 (6 bases). Germline loops: CDR1 SEHNR, CDR2 FQNEAQ (reference sequence). The CDR3 runs to 15 residues. Trimming removed 5 bases from V and 3 bases from J, with 14 bases in between. In DNA, the CDR3 is TGTGCCAGCAGCCTGGACAGAGTATTTGGAAACACCATATATTTT. Its translation: CASSLDRVFGNTIYF.

This clone was detected a few times. The chain combines TRBV9 with TRBJ2-7, with 12 bases identical to TRBD1. V was pared by 0 bases and J by 5 bases, with 6 bases of the junction left unmatched. Germline CDR1 and CDR2: SGDLS and YYNGEE. The CDR3 has 16 amino acids. CDR3 nucleotides: TGTGCCAGCAGCGTAGGTGGGGGACAGGGGGCCCACGAGCAGTACTTC. Its protein is CASSVGGGQGAHEQYF.

The chain has TRBV5-1 and TRBJ2-4, with D perhaps matching TRBD1 or TRBD2 (5 bases each). Trimming stripped 0 bases from V and 3 bases from J, with 13 bases between. Germline loops: CDR1 SGHRS, CDR2 YFSETQ. This CDR3 is built from 16 residues. The CDR3 here is CASSLDQGRSKNIQYF. The CDR3 nucleotides are TGCGCCAGCAGCTTGGACCAGGGACGGAGCAAAAACATTCAGTACTTC.

This sequence joins TRBV10-3 and TRBJ2-1; 9 bases are shared with TRBD1. The J segment lost 3 bases and the V segment lost 9 bases, leaving 6 bases of the junction unmatched. Per the germline V gene, CDR1 is ENHRY and CDR2 is SYGVKD. The CDR3 runs 14 residues. The CDR3 DNA follows: TGTGCCATGGCCCGGGACAGGGACTACAATGAGCAGTTCTTC. Translation: CAMARDRDYNEQFF.

The CDR3 is CASSPRLAGFYEQYF. CDR3 nucleotides: TGTGCCAGCAGCCCCCGACTAGCGGGATTCTACGAGCAGTACTTC. The V and J genes are TRBV9 and TRBJ2-7; 11 bases line up with TRBD2. Looked up from germline, CDR1 is SGDLS and CDR2 is YYNGEE. CDR3 size: 15 residues. Losses at the gene ends were 4 bases for V and 3 bases for J; bases not matched to a gene: 6.

In its sample, this clone was seen a few times. CDR3 nucleotides: TGTGCCAGCAGCTTAAGGGCCACCACAGATACGCAGTATTTT. Amino acids: CASSLRATTDTQYF. The rearrangement joins TRBV7-3 to TRBJ2-3; no clear D gene. The CDR3 totals 14 residues. Germline V gene data show CDR1 as SGHTA and CDR2 as FQGTGA. Trimming removed 1 base at V and 2 bases at J, with 7 bases between.

The genes are TRBV29-1 and TRBJ2-2; D is uncertain. Germline CDR1 reads SQVTM; CDR2 reads ANQGSEA. The CDR3 is 12 amino acids. The ends were cut back, 6 bases at V and 1 base at J, with 6 bases in the middle. This CDR3 reads CSVRRNTGELFF. In DNA form, the CDR3 reads TGCAGCGTCCGACGGAACACCGGGGAGCTGTTTTTT.

The rearrangement links TRBV5-4 to TRBJ2-1, with a tentative D call TRBD1 (7 bases). The CDR3 sequence is 13 residues long. V was clipped by 5 bases and J by 8 bases, with 14 bases between them. CDR1 is SGHNT, CDR2 YYREEE, per germline (reference sequence). CDR3 protein: CASRYRGGDEQFF. CDR3 DNA: TGTGCCAGCAGATACAGGGGAGGCGATGAGCAGTTCTTC.